Below, 18 T cell receptor beta chains from the same sample are listed, as sequenced in a study of Tregs in tolerant kidney transplant recipients. The method was immunoSEQ multiplex PCR; TCRdb's version includes in-frame clones alone and lacks a portion of them. The data contain about 110,000 clones, around 90% of them singletons. The specimen comprised CD4+ T cells from blood, sampled before the transplant. The receptors were sampled from a human donor who received a combined kidney and bone marrow transplant.

The chain couples TRBV2 to TRBJ2-2; D may be TRBD2 (5 bases). The CDR3 is 14 residues long. Trimming left V 6 bases short and J 3 bases short, with 11 bases between. Germline loops: CDR1 SNHLY, CDR2 FYNNEI. For the CDR3, the DNA is TGTGCCAGCAGGAGGACTGGGTACACCGGGGAGCTGTTTTTT. Translation: CASRRTGYTGELFF.

There are a few counts of this clone. The rearrangement uses TRBV4-2 and TRBJ1-2, with a tentative D call TRBD1 (5 bases). The CDR3 totals 12 residues. CDR1 is LGHNA, CDR2 YNFKEQ, per germline. Trimming removed 6 bases at V and 8 bases at J, with 13 bases between. CDR3 sequence: CASRRDLLGYTF. The CDR3 DNA is TGTGCCAGCAGGCGGGACCTCTTGGGCTACACCTTC.

This clone was seen a handful of times. This chain uses TRBV10-3 with TRBJ2-2; no clear D gene. The CDR3 runs to 10 residues. V gave up 6 bases and J gave up 6 bases, with 2 bases separating them. The germline V gene encodes CDR1 ENHRY and CDR2 SYGVKD. CDR3 coding DNA: TGTGCCATCAGCGCCGGGGAGCTGTTTTTT. Amino acid sequence: CAISAGELFF.

The genes are TRBV19 and TRBJ2-7; maybe TRBD2 (5 bases). This CDR3 spans 13 amino acids. Looked up from germline, CDR1 is LNHDA and CDR2 is SQIVND (reference sequence). Deletions cut 5 bases from V and 1 base from J, with 9 bases between. The CDR3 coding sequence is TGTGCCAGTAGTCTGCCGGGGTCCTACGAGCAGTACTTC. Amino acids: CASSLPGSYEQYF.

The genes are TRBV27 and TRBJ2-7; TRBD2 aligns across 11 bases. This CDR3 is built from 15 residues. The V and J ends lost 5 bases and 2 bases, in that order; junction bases with no gene match: 5. Germline loops: CDR1 MNHEY, CDR2 SMNVEV (reference sequence). CDR3 region: CASSPGLAVPYEQYF. The CDR3 DNA sequence: TGTGCCAGCAGTCCGGGACTAGCGGTACCCTACGAGCAGTACTTC.

This clone was recorded a few times. The genes are TRBV7-6 and TRBJ2-5, with D possibly matching TRBD2 (5 bases). This CDR3 has 14 amino acids. V was pared by 3 bases and J by 5 bases, with 13 bases between. Germline V gene lookup returns CDR1 SGHVS and CDR2 FNYEAQ. CDR3 residues: CASSFGSGGETQYF. The DNA of the CDR3 is TGTGCCAGCAGCTTCGGCTCAGGCGGGGAGACCCAGTACTTC. The whole variable domain, remainder taken from reference TRBV7-6 and TRBJ2-5, is GAGVSQSPRYKVTKRGQDVALRCDPISGHVSLYWYRQALGQGPEFLTYFNYEAQQDKSGLPNDRFSAERPEGSISTLTIQRTEQRDSAMYRCASSFGSGGETQYFGPGTRLLVL.

The gene calls are TRBV29-1 and TRBJ2-1, with 10 bases identical to TRBD2. V dropped 6 bases and J dropped 9; count of bases not matched to a gene: 11. The CDR3 runs 14 residues. Germline V gene lookup returns CDR1 SQVTM and CDR2 ANQGSEA. CDR3 amino acids: CSVRAGTSAGEQFF. The CDR3 nucleotides read TGCAGCGTACGAGCCGGGACTAGCGCGGGTGAGCAGTTCTTC.

This clone has just a few counts. The V gene is TRBV5-6, the J gene TRBJ1-2; the match to TRBD1 covers 10 bases. Germline trimming cut 2 bases from V and 10 bases from J; bases unmatched to any gene: 2. Looked up from germline, CDR1 is SGHDT and CDR2 is YYEEEE. This CDR3 is built from 12 residues. The CDR3 loop reads CASSFGTGAYTF. DNA of the CDR3: TGTGCCAGCAGCTTTGGGACAGGGGCCTACACCTTC. Based on the CDR3 plus reference TRBV5-6 and TRBJ1-2, the full variable domain is DAGVTQSPTHLIKTRGQQVTLRCSPKSGHDTVSWYQQALGQGPQFIFQYYEEEERQRGNFPDRFSGHQFPNYSSELNVNALLLGDSALYLCASSFGTGAYTFGSGTRLTVV.

The chain carries TRBV11-2 and TRBJ2-2; D is perhaps TRBD2 (7 bases). The CDR3 runs 15 residues. CDR1 SGHAT and CDR2 FQNNGV come from the germline V gene. V gave up 4 bases and J gave up 9 bases, with 18 bases separating them. CDR3 loop: CASSSGLVGGRELFF. The CDR3 DNA reads as TGTGCCAGCAGCTCCGGACTAGTGGGGGGGCGGGAGCTGTTTTTT.

The gene calls are TRBV11-2 and TRBJ2-7, with D hard to call. CDR1 is SGHAT, CDR2 FQNNGV, per germline. This CDR3 spans 14 amino acids. V lost 4 bases, J lost 0 bases, and 10 bases lay in between. The CDR3 here is CASSSKISSYEQYF. Written as DNA, the CDR3 is TGTGCCAGCAGCTCTAAGATAAGCTCCTACGAGCAGTACTTC.

The chain couples TRBV4-3 to TRBJ2-5, with TRBD2 as a possible D gene (5 bases). Germline lookup yields CDR1 LGHNA and CDR2 YSLEER. Trimming removed 0 bases at V and 2 bases at J, with 10 bases between. The CDR3 is 15 amino acids. The CDR3 loop is CASSQEGTGQETQYF. CDR3 nucleotide sequence: TGCGCCAGCAGCCAAGAAGGAACGGGACAAGAGACCCAGTACTTC.

This clone was counted a single time. This chain connects TRBV19 to TRBJ1-1, with D uncertain. Per the germline V gene, CDR1 is LNHDA and CDR2 is SQIVND (reference sequence). V shed 6 bases and J shed 1 base, with 3 bases lying between them. CDR3 length: 11 residues. The DNA of the CDR3 is TGTGCCAGTAGCAAGAACACTGAAGCTTTCTTT. Protein product: CASSKNTEAFF.

In its sample, this clone was seen once. The rearrangement uses TRBV4-1 and TRBJ1-5, with D hard to call. There are 14 residues in the CDR3. The germline V and J ends were trimmed by 0 bases and 4 bases, with 7 bases remaining between them. Per the germline V gene, CDR1 is MGHRA and CDR2 is YSYEKL. CDR3 nucleotides: TGCGCCAGCAGCCAAGAGGAGTGGAATCAGCCCCAGCATTTT. It yields the protein CASSQEEWNQPQHF.

The genes are TRBV19 and TRBJ1-5, with 8 bases matching TRBD1. CDR1 is LNHDA and CDR2 is SQIVND in the germline V gene (reference sequence). The CDR3 extends over 15 amino acids. V shed 3 bases and J 7 bases; nucleotides not matched to a gene: 8. CDR3 DNA: TGTGCCAGTAGTATGCTAGCAGGGGGCGGGCAGCCCCAGCATTTT. Its protein product is CASSMLAGGGQPQHF.

The chain employs TRBV11-3 and TRBJ2-1; 8 bases align to TRBD1. Germline V CDR1 and CDR2: SGHNT, YENEEA. This CDR3 has 16 amino acids. The ends lost 5 bases at V and 8 bases at J; junction bases unmatched: 14. CDR3 coding DNA: TGTGCCAGCAGCCCCGCCCCGCAGGGGGCAGACGATGAGCAGTTCTTC. Encoded protein: CASSPAPQGADDEQFF.

The gene calls are TRBV11-2 and TRBJ2-7, with TRBD1 matching over 8 bases. Germline V gene lookup returns CDR1 SGHAT and CDR2 FQNNGV. The CDR3 extends over 15 amino acids. V lost 4 bases to trimming and J lost 7 bases; unmatched junction nucleotides: 12. CDR3 residues: CASSSNQGAVKEQYF. The CDR3 coding sequence is TGTGCCAGCAGCTCCAACCAGGGGGCAGTGAAGGAGCAGTACTTC.

For the CDR3, the DNA is TGTGCCAGCAGTCACCCGGGACAGGGAACCTACAATGAGCAGTTCTTC. Its protein is CASSHPGQGTYNEQFF. This rearrangement joins TRBV2 to TRBJ2-1; TRBD1 agrees at 9 bases. Losses at the gene ends were 5 bases for V and 2 bases for J; bases not matched to a gene: 7. This CDR3 region has 16 residues. Looked up from germline, CDR1 is SNHLY and CDR2 is FYNNEI.

The chain joins TRBV25-1 to TRBJ2-3; D possibly corresponds to TRBD1 (6 bases). The germline V gene encodes CDR1 MGHDK and CDR2 SYGVNS. The germline V and J ends were trimmed by 0 bases and 3 bases, with 13 bases remaining between them. The CDR3 extends over 16 amino acids. In DNA form, the CDR3 reads TGTGCCAGCAGTGAATATGGGGAAAGGGGGACAGATACGCAGTATTTT. Its translation is CASSEYGERGTDTQYF.